These 28 T cell receptor beta chains were sequenced from one sample in a study of blood T cells in healthy people across ages. Using a J-beta primer mix together with a sample-barcoded 5' primer, a second PCR was run for about 7 to 12 cycles. From the 5' RACE reads, TCRdb called clonotypes with MiXCR, one entry per CDR3 protein. This table holds about 1,500,000 distinct CDR3 sequences, 28% found once. The sequenced material came from blood. Every receptor here comes from a woman in her 30s in good health.

This clonotype turned up a few times. The chain has TRBV14 and TRBJ2-2; TRBD1 might be the D (6 bases). The germline V gene has CDR1 SGHDN and CDR2 FVKESK. V lost 2 bases and J 6 bases, leaving 10 bases between the germline ends. The CDR3 extends over 14 amino acids. The CDR3 DNA reads TGTGCCAGCAGCCAATACAGGGCTTCCGGGGAGCTGTTTTTT. It yields the protein CASSQYRASGELFF.

The chain uses TRBV6-2 or TRBV6-3 and TRBJ1-1; possible D gene TRBD1, 6 bases. Germline V gene sequence: CDR1 MNHEY, CDR2 SVGEGT. Trimming left V 11 bases short and J 0 bases short, with 13 bases between. This CDR3 is built from 13 residues. CDR3 coding DNA: TGTGCCGTACGGACAGCTCTGAACACTGAAGCTTTCTTT. This sequence encodes CAVRTALNTEAFF.

The rearrangement joins TRBV6-2 or TRBV6-3 to TRBJ2-3; D gene ambiguous. Trimming removed 2 bases from V and 8 bases from J, with 11 bases in between. CDR3 length equals 13 residues. CDR1 MNHEY and CDR2 SVGEGT come from the germline V gene. The CDR3 DNA reads TGTGCCAGCAGTTACGTGCCTACCGGTACGCAGTATTTT. This sequence encodes CASSYVPTGTQYF.

This clonotype was detected many times. The rearrangement links TRBV7-3 to TRBJ2-7, with D tentatively TRBD1 or TRBD2 (6 bases each). Germline CDR1 reads SGHTA; CDR2 reads FQGTGA. The V end was cut by 4 bases, the J end by 5 bases, with 15 bases between. The CDR3 consists of 14 residues. The CDR3: CASSSHGGGNEQYF. The CDR3 coding sequence is TGTGCCAGCAGCTCCCACGGGGGCGGAAACGAGCAGTACTTC.

To note about this clonotype: One end of the junction is discordant with germline, which a read error may explain. The J gene is TRBJ2-5, the V gene TRBV11-2; D is undetermined. Per the germline V gene, CDR1 is SGHAT and CDR2 is FQNNGV. The CDR3 is 12 amino acids. CDR3 sequence (DNA): TGTGCCAGCAGCTTAGACACTCAAGACCAGGACTTC. This gives the protein CASSLDTQDQDF.

In its sample, this clonotype was seen many times. The chain recombines TRBV6-2 or TRBV6-3 with TRBJ2-7; tentatively, D is TRBD1 (5 bases). The CDR3 loop spans 12 amino acids. Germline V gene lookup returns CDR1 MNHEY and CDR2 SVGEGT. Trimming pared 4 bases from V and 6 bases from J, leaving 10 bases between. The CDR3 DNA is TGTGCCAGCAGTTCACCAGGGTTCGAGCAGTACTTC. Amino acids: CASSSPGFEQYF.

The J gene is TRBJ2-5, the V gene TRBV27, with D perhaps TRBD1 (6 bases). V was clipped by 3 bases and J by 7 bases, with 15 bases between them. Germline CDR1 and CDR2: MNHEY and SMNVEV (reference sequence). The CDR3 covers 14 residues. DNA of the CDR3: TGTGCCAGCAGTTTGACATCAGGGGCGGGGACCCAGTACTTC. Its translation: CASSLTSGAGTQYF.

This clonotype was recorded a few times. V is TRBV7-9 and J is TRBJ1-3, with D tentatively TRBD1 (5 bases). CDR3 length: 18 residues. The germline CDR1 and CDR2 sequences are SEHNR and FQNEAQ (reference sequence). The V and J ends lost 0 bases and 2 bases respectively, with 17 bases between them. The CDR3 loop reads CASSLAQGRAIAGNTIYF. The CDR3 DNA reads as TGTGCCAGCAGCTTAGCGCAGGGCAGGGCGATCGCTGGAAACACCATATATTTT. The full variable domain, completed using reference TRBV7-9 and TRBJ1-3, is DTGVSQNPRHKITKRGQNVTFRCDPISEHNRLYWYRQTLGQGPEFLTYFQNEAQLEKSRLLSDRFSAERPKGSFSTLEIQRTEQGDSAMYLCASSLAQGRAIAGNTIYFGEGSWLTVV.

This clonotype was seen a few times. The V call is TRBV7-2, the J call TRBJ1-1; D possibly corresponds to TRBD1 (6 bases). CDR3 length equals 16 residues. Between the trimmed V and J ends, which lost 1 base and 10 bases, there was a span of 22 bases. CDR1 is SGHTA and CDR2 is FQGNSA in the germline V gene. The chain's CDR3 is CASSLEGGGGRYTAFF. In nucleotides, the CDR3 is TGTGCCAGCAGCTTAGAAGGGGGTGGGGGGAGATATACAGCTTTCTTT.

The chain links TRBV10-3 to TRBJ2-1, with 14 bases lining up with TRBD2. Germline lookup yields CDR1 ENHRY and CDR2 SYGVKD. J was trimmed by 8 bases and V by 5 bases; bases with no gene match: 8. The CDR3 loop spans 16 amino acids. DNA of the CDR3: TGTGCCATCAGTATTACCGGGACTAGCGGGGGATATGAGCAGTTCTTC. It encodes CAISITGTSGGYEQFF.

The chain has TRBV27 and TRBJ1-2; D is uncertain. Trimming stripped 6 bases from V and 4 bases from J, with 15 bases between. The CDR3 has 14 residues. CDR1 and CDR2 from the germline V gene are MNHEY and SMNVEV (reference sequence). This CDR3 is CASSPSAGFYGYTF. The CDR3 DNA follows: TGTGCCAGCAGCCCCTCCGCGGGGTTCTATGGCTACACCTTC.

This clonotype was counted ten times or more. The chain recombines TRBV10-3 with TRBJ2-1, with 11 bases fitting TRBD2. The CDR3 extends over 16 amino acids. The V and J ends lost 4 bases and 12 bases, in that order; junction bases with no gene match: 14. Germline assignment: CDR1 ENHRY and CDR2 SYGVKD. The CDR3 DNA sequence: TGTGCCATCAGTGCGACTAGCGGGGCCGGCGGCAGGGGGCAGTTCTTC. It encodes CAISATSGAGGRGQFF.

This clonotype was recorded a few times. This chain connects TRBV14 to TRBJ2-7; TRBD2 is a possible D gene (5 bases). The germline V gene encodes CDR1 SGHDN and CDR2 FVKESK. V shed 4 bases and J shed 2 bases, with 21 bases lying between them. The CDR3 is made up of 17 amino acids. The CDR3: CASSLNKGGGLAYEQYF. CDR3 nucleotides: TGTGCCAGCAGCCTAAACAAAGGCGGAGGCCTGGCCTACGAGCAGTACTTC.

A remark on this clonotype: One end of the junction fails to match germline, which may point to a read error. The rearrangement links TRBV20-1 to TRBJ1-2; the D gene is possibly TRBD1 (5 bases). The germline V gene has CDR1 DFQATT and CDR2 SNEGSKA (reference sequence). The CDR3 runs to 18 residues. CDR3 in amino acids: CSARQIAGTSTSNYGHTF. As DNA, the CDR3 is TGCAGTGCTAGACAAATTGCCGGGACCTCGACCTCTAACTATGGCCACACCTTC.

This clonotype was counted many times. This chain uses TRBV6-6 with TRBJ2-7; TRBD1 matches at 10 bases. J gave up 3 bases and V 7 bases, and 12 bases lay outside the gene matches. Germline V gene sequence: CDR1 MNHNY, CDR2 SVGAGI (reference sequence). The CDR3 is made up of 16 amino acids. CDR3 sequence: CASTRSGDRGYYEQYF. DNA for the CDR3: TGTGCCAGCACCAGATCGGGGGACAGGGGCTACTACGAGCAGTACTTC.

The chain recombines TRBV5-1 with TRBJ2-3; tentatively, D is TRBD2 (6 bases). The CDR3 is 16 residues long. Trimming removed 4 bases at V and 0 bases at J, with 15 bases between. Germline values: CDR1 SGHRS, CDR2 YFSETQ. The CDR3 bases are TGCGCCAGCAGCCTCCGTGGACTAAGTAGCACAGATACGCAGTATTTT. Amino acids: CASSLRGLSSTDTQYF.

This chain links TRBV12-3 or TRBV12-4 with TRBJ2-5; the D gene could be TRBD1 or TRBD2 (5 bases each). The germline V and J ends were trimmed by 3 bases and 2 bases, with 19 bases remaining between them. The CDR3 loop spans 17 amino acids. CDR3: CASSLGVGTTGQETQYF. In DNA, the CDR3 is TGTGCCAGCAGTTTGGGGGTCGGGACCACGGGGCAAGAGACCCAGTACTTC.

This clonotype appeared once. The rearrangement joins TRBV5-1 to TRBJ1-2; no clear D gene. The CDR3 extends over 12 amino acids. Looked up from germline, CDR1 is SGHRS and CDR2 is YFSETQ. V shed 2 bases and J shed 6 bases, with 8 bases lying between them. The CDR3 spells CASSFGWNGYTF. The CDR3 DNA sequence: TGCGCCAGCAGCTTCGGGTGGAATGGCTACACCTTC.

The V call is TRBV7-9, the J call TRBJ2-7, with D possibly being TRBD2 (5 bases). V dropped 5 bases and J dropped 6 bases, with 8 bases sitting between them. CDR3 length: 11 amino acids. From germline, CDR1 is SEHNR and CDR2 FQNEAQ (reference sequence). The CDR3 sequence is CASSEEAEQYF. The CDR3, as DNA: TGTGCCAGCAGCGAGGAGGCCGAGCAGTACTTC.

This clonotype was seen at least ten times. The chain carries TRBV5-1 and TRBJ2-3, with D perhaps matching TRBD1 or TRBD2 (5 bases each). Trimming cost V 2 bases and J 11 bases, with 12 bases left between them. Germline loops: CDR1 SGHRS, CDR2 YFSETQ. This CDR3 is 12 amino acids long. CDR3 coding DNA: TGCGCCAGCAGCTTATCCCCTGGGGGGCAGTATTTT. It yields the protein CASSLSPGGQYF. Using reference TRBV5-1 and TRBJ2-3 for the parts outside the CDR3, the full variable domain is KAGVTQTPRYLIKTRGQQVTLSCSPISGHRSVSWYQQTPGQGLQFLFEYFSETQRNKGNFPGRFSGRQFSNSRSEMNVSTLELGDSALYLCASSLSPGGQYFGPGTRLTVL.

The chain employs TRBV20-1 and TRBJ2-2, with TRBD1 matching 8 bases. Germline V CDR1 and CDR2: DFQATT, SNEGSKA (reference sequence). This CDR3 is 14 amino acids long. With 1 base clipped from V and 7 bases from J, the junction kept 5 bases outside the gene matches. The DNA for the CDR3 is TGCAGTGCTAGAGCAGGGGGCTATAGCGGGGAGCTGTTTTTT. This encodes CSARAGGYSGELFF.

This clonotype was seen only a few times. The rearrangement links TRBV6-1 to TRBJ2-5, with D unresolved. This CDR3 comprises 16 residues. Trimming took off 7 bases at V and 5 bases at J, with 23 bases between the two ends. Germline values: CDR1 MNHNS, CDR2 SASEGT. The chain's CDR3 is CASNREAFLARETQYF. CDR3 in DNA: TGTGCCAGCAATAGAGAGGCCTTCCTGGCGCGGGAGACCCAGTACTTC.

The rearrangement links TRBV29-1 to TRBJ2-7; 8 bases map to TRBD2. J lost 3 bases, V lost 4 bases, and 8 bases had no gene match. The CDR3 length is 14 residues. Germline V gives CDR1 SQVTM, CDR2 ANQGSEA. The CDR3 DNA is TGCAGCGTTGCTTCCGGGACTAGTGACTACGAGCAGTACTTC. It specifies CSVASGTSDYEQYF.

The table lists this clonotype with a few counts. The rearrangement uses TRBV20-1 and TRBJ2-3, with D uncertain. This CDR3 comprises 14 residues. The germline V gene has CDR1 DFQATT and CDR2 SNEGSKA (reference sequence). V lost 6 bases to trimming and J lost 0 bases, with 13 bases between them. The CDR3 sequence is CSAVDPRSTDTQYF. The CDR3 nucleotides read TGCAGTGCCGTAGACCCAAGAAGCACAGATACGCAGTATTTT.

V and J are TRBV20-1 and TRBJ1-1; perhaps TRBD1 as D (6 bases). V was pared by 0 bases and J by 4 bases, with 15 bases between. CDR3 size: 15 residues. Germline CDR1 and CDR2: DFQATT and SNEGSKA (reference sequence). CDR3 sequence reads: CSARDQGRGSTEAFF. The CDR3 coding sequence is TGCAGTGCTAGAGATCAGGGGAGGGGAAGCACTGAAGCTTTCTTT.

The chain combines TRBV20-1 with TRBJ2-3, with 12 nucleotides matching TRBD2. Looked up from germline, CDR1 is DFQATT and CDR2 is SNEGSKA (reference sequence). The CDR3 spans 15 residues. The V segment lost 7 bases and the J segment 2 bases; nucleotides outside the gene matches: 7. CDR3 sequence: CSGAGTSGLTDTQYF. DNA of the CDR3: TGCAGTGGAGCCGGGACTAGCGGGCTCACAGATACGCAGTATTTT.

In its sample, this clonotype was seen a few times. The chain has TRBV29-1 and TRBJ2-7, with 8 bases identical to TRBD2. Trimming removed 5 bases from V and 6 bases from J; junction bases left unmatched: 6. CDR1 SQVTM and CDR2 ANQGSEA come from the germline V gene. The CDR3 length is 12 residues. The CDR3 loop reads CSVSSGGPEQYF. CDR3 DNA: TGCAGCGTTTCCAGCGGGGGACCCGAGCAGTACTTC.

This clonotype has a handful of counts. The CDR3 bases are TGCAGTGCTAGTGGTGTGAATTCACCCCTCCACTTT. It yields the protein CSASGVNSPLHF. The J gene is TRBJ1-6, the V gene TRBV20-1; no clear D. This CDR3 spans 12 amino acids. The ends were cut back, 3 bases at V and 7 bases at J, with 7 bases in the middle. CDR1 and CDR2 (germline): DFQATT, SNEGSKA (reference sequence).